Described below is a single T cell receptor (beta chain) sequence and its context. The sample is drawn from a study of immune characterization of retroperitoneal liposarcoma. TCRdb fed the PCR reads into MiXCR, producing one record per CDR3 protein. The data hold 10,000 to 12,000 distinct CDR3 sequences, with around a quarter observed a single time. There are 15 residues in the CDR3. Germline loops: CDR1 MRHNA, CDR2 SNTAGT. Trimming cost V 0 bases and J 11 bases; bases outside gene matches: 8. The sample comprised tumor tissue. This receptor was obtained from a male donor with retroperitoneal liposarcoma. The chain uses TRBV6-4 and TRBJ2-5, with TRBD2 matching over 11 bases. The CDR3 DNA reads as TGTGCCAGCAGTGACTCTAGCGGGGGGGCCAATGAGCAGTACTTC. Amino acid sequence: CASSDSSGGANEQYF.